This T cell receptor beta chain was recorded in a study of blood T cell repertoires in COVID-19. Study summary: Researchers got acute and convalescent COVID-19 samples from the United States, Italy and Spain. T cells, B-cell-depleted T cells, or PBMCs supplied cDNA or gDNA.

The CDR3 is 15 residues long. The germline CDR1 and CDR2 sequences are SGHKS and YYEKEE (reference sequence). Trimming removed 2 bases from V and 5 bases from J, with 14 bases in between. Original analysis: Quantification of nucleated cells was approximated via reference gene primer amplification. Some clones are missing from TCRdb's copy, which holds only in-frame ones; the method was immunoSEQ multiplex PCR. D and trimming come from the DNA, and the V and J calls and clone size come from that table. The profile covers 95,000 to 120,000 clones, with 65% to 85% appearing a single time and approximately 1.5% taken by the ten largest.

The chain is built from TRBV5-5 and TRBJ2-1; D possibly corresponds to TRBD1 (5 bases). Sequences were obtained from peripheral blood. The TCR sequence derives from a man between 45 and 60 years old with acute or convalescent COVID-19. The CDR3 region is CASSFSQGHNNEQFF. CDR3 nucleotides: TGTGCCAGCAGCTTCAGCCAGGGTCATAACAATGAGCAGTTCTTC. Combining the CDR3 with reference TRBV5-5 and TRBJ2-1 gives the whole variable domain DAGVTQSPTHLIKTRGQQVTLRCSPISGHKSVSWYQQVLGQGPQFIFQYYEKEERGRGNFPDRFSARQFPNYSSELNVNALLLGDSALYLCASSFSQGHNNEQFFGPGTRLTVL.